Included here is one T cell receptor beta chain sequence, with context. The antigen is not known. TCRdb re-called the 5' RACE reads, yielding one record per CDR3 amino acid sequence without DNA. Its clone listing holds a few hundred thousand distinct CDR3 sequences. This record belongs to a study of T cells expressing NK-cell markers. At the level of the study: Each TCR beta repertoire originated in sorted T cells that were CD3+CD56+NKG2C+, CD3+CD56+NKG2C- or CD3+CD56-NKG2C+. Just one sequenced donor of eight was HCMV-seronegative, while seven were seropositive.

Findings and limits, study-wide: Top CD8+ clonotypes included the dominant CD3+CD56+NKG2C+ clonotypes in several donors.

The germline gives CDR1 SGHDT, CDR2 YYEEEE. CDR3 length: 13 residues. The V and J genes are TRBV5-6 and TRBJ2-1; TCRdb reports TRBD2, a call that lacks DNA to check it against. Source material: blood T cells: a sorted CD56 or NKG2C T cell subset, CD4+ or CD8+ T cells, or bulk PBMC T cells (not recorded which). The source of this sequence is a man aged 18 to 69 in good health. The CDR3 sequence: CASSLRLADEQFF.